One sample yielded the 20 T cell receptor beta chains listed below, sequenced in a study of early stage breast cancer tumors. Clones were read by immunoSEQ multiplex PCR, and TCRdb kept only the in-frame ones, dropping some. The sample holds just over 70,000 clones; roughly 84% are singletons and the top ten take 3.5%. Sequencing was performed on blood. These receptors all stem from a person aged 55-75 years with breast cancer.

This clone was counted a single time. The CDR3, as DNA: TGCGCCAGCAGCCTAGGGACAGAGGATCAGCCCCAGCATTTT. Encoded protein: CASSLGTEDQPQHF. This chain connects TRBV5-1 to TRBJ1-5; 7 bases line up with TRBD1. The CDR3 is 14 amino acids. The ends lost 4 bases at V and 5 bases at J; junction bases unmatched: 6. In germline, CDR1 is SGHRS, CDR2 YFSETQ. Variable domain in full (rest from reference TRBV5-1 and TRBJ1-5): KAGVTQTPRYLIKTRGQQVTLSCSPISGHRSVSWYQQTPGQGLQFLFEYFSETQRNKGNFPGRFSGRQFSNSRSEMNVSTLELGDSALYLCASSLGTEDQPQHFGDGTRLSIL.

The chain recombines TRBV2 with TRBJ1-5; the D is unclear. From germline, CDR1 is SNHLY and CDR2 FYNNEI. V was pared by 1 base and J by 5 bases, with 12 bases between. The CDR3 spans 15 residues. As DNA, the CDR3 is TGTGCCAGCAGTGAAGACAGCCCTATCGATCAGCCCCAGCATTTT. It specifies CASSEDSPIDQPQHF.

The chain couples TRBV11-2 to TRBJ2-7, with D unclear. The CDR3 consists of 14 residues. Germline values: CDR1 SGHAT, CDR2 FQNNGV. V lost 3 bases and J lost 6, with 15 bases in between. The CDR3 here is CASSLDPILTEQYF. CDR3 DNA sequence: TGTGCCAGCAGCTTGGACCCCATACTGACCGAGCAGTACTTC.

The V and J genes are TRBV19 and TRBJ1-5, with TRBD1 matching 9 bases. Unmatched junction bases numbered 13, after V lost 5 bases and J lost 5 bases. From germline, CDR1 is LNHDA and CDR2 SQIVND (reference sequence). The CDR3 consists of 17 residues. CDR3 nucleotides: TGTGCCAGTAGTTCCCACTCAGGTTGGGACAGGGATCAGCCCCAGCATTTT. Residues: CASSSHSGWDRDQPQHF.

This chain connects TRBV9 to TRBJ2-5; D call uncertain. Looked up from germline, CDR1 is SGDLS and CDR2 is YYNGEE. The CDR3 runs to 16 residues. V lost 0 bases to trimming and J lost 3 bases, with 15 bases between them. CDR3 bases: TGTGCCAGCAGCGTAGCTACCTTTGGCGCCGAAGAGACCCAGTACTTC. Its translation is CASSVATFGAEETQYF.

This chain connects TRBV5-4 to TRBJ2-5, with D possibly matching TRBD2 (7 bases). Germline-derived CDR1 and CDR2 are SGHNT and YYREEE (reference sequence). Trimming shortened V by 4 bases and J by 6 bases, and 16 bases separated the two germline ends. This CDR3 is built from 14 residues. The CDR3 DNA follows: TGTGCCAGCAGCATGTCCCGGGGGGCGCAGACCCAGTACTTC. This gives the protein CASSMSRGAQTQYF.

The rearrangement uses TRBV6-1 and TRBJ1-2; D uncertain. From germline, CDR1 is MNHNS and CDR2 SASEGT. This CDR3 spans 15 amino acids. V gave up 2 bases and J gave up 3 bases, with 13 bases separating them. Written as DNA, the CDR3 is TGTGCCAGCAGTGAACCCGGCCAGGTTTACTATGGCTACACCTTC. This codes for CASSEPGQVYYGYTF.

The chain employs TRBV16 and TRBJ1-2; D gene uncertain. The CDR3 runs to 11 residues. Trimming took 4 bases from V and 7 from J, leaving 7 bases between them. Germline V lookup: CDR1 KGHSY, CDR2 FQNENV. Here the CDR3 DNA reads TGTGCCAGCAGCCCCCGTTTTGGCTACACCTTC. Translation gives CASSPRFGYTF.

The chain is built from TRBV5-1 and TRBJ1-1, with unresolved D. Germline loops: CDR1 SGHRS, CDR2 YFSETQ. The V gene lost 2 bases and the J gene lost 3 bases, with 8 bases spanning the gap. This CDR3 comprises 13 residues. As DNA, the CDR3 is TGCGCCAGCAGCTTAACAGAGGACACTGAAGCTTTCTTT. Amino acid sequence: CASSLTEDTEAFF.

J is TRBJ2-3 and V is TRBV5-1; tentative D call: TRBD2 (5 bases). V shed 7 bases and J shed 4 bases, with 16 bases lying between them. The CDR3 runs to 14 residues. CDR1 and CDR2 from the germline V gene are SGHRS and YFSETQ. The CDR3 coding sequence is TGCGCCAGCCTTGAGGGTTCCGTCCCAGATACGCAGTATTTT. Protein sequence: CASLEGSVPDTQYF. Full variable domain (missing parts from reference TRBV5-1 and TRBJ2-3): KAGVTQTPRYLIKTRGQQVTLSCSPISGHRSVSWYQQTPGQGLQFLFEYFSETQRNKGNFPGRFSGRQFSNSRSEMNVSTLELGDSALYLCASLEGSVPDTQYFGPGTRLTVL.

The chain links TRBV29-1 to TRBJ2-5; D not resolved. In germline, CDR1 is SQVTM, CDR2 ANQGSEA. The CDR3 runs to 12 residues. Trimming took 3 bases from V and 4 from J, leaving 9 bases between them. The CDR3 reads CSVEGTSETQYF. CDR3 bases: TGCAGCGTTGAGGGCACCTCAGAGACCCAGTACTTC.

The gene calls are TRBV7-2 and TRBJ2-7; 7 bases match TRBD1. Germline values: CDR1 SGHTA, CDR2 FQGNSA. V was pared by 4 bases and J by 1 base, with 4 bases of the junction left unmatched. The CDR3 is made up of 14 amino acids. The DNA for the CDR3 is TGTGCCAGCAGCTCACCGGGACAGTCCTACGAGCAGTACTTC. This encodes CASSSPGQSYEQYF.

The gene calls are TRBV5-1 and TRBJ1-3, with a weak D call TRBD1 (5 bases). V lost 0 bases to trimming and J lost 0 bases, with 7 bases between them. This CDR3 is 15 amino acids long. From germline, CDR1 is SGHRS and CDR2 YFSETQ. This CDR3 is CASSLEGPSGNTIYF. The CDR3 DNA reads TGCGCCAGCAGCTTGGAGGGGCCCTCTGGAAACACCATATATTTT.

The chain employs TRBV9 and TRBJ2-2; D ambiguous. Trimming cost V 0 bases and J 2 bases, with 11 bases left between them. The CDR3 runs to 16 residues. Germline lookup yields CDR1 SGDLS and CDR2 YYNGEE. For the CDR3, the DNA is TGTGCCAGCAGCGTAGGACCCCCCAGTAACACCGGGGAGCTGTTTTTT. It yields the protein CASSVGPPSNTGELFF.

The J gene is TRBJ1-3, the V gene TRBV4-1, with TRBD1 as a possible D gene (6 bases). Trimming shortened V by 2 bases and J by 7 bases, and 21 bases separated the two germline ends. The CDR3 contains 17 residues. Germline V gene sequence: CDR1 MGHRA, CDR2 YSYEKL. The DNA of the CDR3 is TGCGCCAGCAGCCAACCCCGGGTACAGGGAAGCTGGAACACCATATATTTT. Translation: CASSQPRVQGSWNTIYF.

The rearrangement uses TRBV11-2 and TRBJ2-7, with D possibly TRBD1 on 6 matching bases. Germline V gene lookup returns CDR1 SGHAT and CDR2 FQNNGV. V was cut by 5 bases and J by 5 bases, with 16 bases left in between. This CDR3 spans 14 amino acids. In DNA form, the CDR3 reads TGTGCCAGCAGCACTCAGGGGAATACCAACGAGCAGTACTTC. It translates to CASSTQGNTNEQYF.

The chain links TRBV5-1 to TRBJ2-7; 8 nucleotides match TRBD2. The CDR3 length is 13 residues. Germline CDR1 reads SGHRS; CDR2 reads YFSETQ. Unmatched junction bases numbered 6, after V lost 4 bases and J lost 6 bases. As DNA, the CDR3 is TGCGCCAGCAGCCCCGGGAGGGGCGGCGAGCAGTACTTC. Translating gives CASSPGRGGEQYF. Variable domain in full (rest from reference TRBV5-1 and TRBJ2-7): KAGVTQTPRYLIKTRGQQVTLSCSPISGHRSVSWYQQTPGQGLQFLFEYFSETQRNKGNFPGRFSGRQFSNSRSEMNVSTLELGDSALYLCASSPGRGGEQYFGPGTRLTVT.

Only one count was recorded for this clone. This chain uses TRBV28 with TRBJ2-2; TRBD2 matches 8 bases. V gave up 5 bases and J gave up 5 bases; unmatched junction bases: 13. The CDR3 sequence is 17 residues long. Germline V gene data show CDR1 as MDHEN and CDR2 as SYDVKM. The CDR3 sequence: CASSLIPGTRETGELFF. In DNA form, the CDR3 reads TGTGCCAGCAGTCTGATACCCGGGACTAGGGAGACCGGGGAGCTGTTTTTT.

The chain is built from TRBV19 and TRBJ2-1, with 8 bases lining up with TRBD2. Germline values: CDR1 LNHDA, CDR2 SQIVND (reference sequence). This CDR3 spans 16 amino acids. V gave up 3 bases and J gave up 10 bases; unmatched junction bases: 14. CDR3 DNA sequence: TGTGCCAGTAGTATGGGTCTAGCGGGCCTCTCGGGGGAGCAGTTCTTC. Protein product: CASSMGLAGLSGEQFF. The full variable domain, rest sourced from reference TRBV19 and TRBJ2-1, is DGGITQSPKYLFRKEGQNVTLSCEQNLNHDAMYWYRQDPGQGLRLIYYSQIVNDFQKGDIAEGYSVSREKKESFPLTVTSAQKNPTAFYLCASSMGLAGLSGEQFFGPGTRLTVL.

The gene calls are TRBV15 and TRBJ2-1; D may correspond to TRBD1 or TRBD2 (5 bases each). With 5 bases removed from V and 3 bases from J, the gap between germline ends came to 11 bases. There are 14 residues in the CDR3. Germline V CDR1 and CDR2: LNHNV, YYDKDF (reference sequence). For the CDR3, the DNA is TGTGCCACCAGCGAGAGGGGATACTACAATGAGCAGTTCTTC. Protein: CATSERGYYNEQFF.